This TCR beta chain stems from a study of cytomegalovirus exposure and HLA in healthy donors. Assay: immunoSEQ multiplex PCR; the TCRdb copy retains only in-frame clones and omits some. This table holds more than 300,000 clones, around 86% found once. This clone has a single count. V shed 6 bases, J shed 5 bases, and the junction held 10 bases outside the gene matches. There are 15 residues in the CDR3. Germline values: CDR1 MDHEN, CDR2 SYDVKM. The sequencing input was PBMCs. This sequence was found in a woman younger than 35 in good health and CMV-seronegative. This chain uses TRBV28 with TRBJ2-3; 8 positions agree with TRBD2. The CDR3 bases are TGTGCCAGCAGCCCCCGGGAGGGCCAGATAGATACGCAGTATTTT. Translation gives CASSPREGQIDTQYF.